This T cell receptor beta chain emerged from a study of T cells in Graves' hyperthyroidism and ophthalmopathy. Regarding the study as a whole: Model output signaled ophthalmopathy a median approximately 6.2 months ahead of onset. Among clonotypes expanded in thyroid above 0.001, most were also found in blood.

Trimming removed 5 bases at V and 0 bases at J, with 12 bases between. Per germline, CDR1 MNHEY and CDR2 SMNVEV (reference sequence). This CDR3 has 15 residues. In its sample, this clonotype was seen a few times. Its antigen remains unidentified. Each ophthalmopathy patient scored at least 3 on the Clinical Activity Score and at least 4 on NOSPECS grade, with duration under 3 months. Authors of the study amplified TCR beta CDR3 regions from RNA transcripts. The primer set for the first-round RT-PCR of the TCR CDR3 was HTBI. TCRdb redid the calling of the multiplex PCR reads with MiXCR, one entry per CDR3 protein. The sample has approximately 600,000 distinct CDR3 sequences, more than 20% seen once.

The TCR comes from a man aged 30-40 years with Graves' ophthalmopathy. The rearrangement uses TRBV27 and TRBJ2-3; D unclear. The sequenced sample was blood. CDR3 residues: CASSIIRSSTDTQYF. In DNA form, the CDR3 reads TGTGCCAGCAGTATAATACGATCTAGCACAGATACGCAGTATTTT.